A single sample gave rise to the 18 T cell receptor beta chains below, sequenced in a study of regulatory dendritic cells for organ transplantation. These TCRs are of unknown antigen specificity. CFSE-labeled sorted T cells met regulatory or mature dendritic cells for around five days. Clones were read by immunoSEQ multiplex PCR, and TCRdb kept only the in-frame ones, dropping some. The repertoire holds approximately 18,000 clones, with less than 85% as singletons. Sequencing was carried out using memory CD4+ T cells from blood cultured with regulatory dendritic cells. The subset: CD45RO+ memory T cells. These receptors were obtained from a human donor in good health.

V usage is TRBV7-3 and J usage is TRBJ2-1, with 10 bases matching TRBD1. Germline V CDR1 and CDR2: SGHTA, FQGTGA. This CDR3 has 15 residues. Trimming removed 1 base from V and 14 bases from J; junction bases left unmatched: 11. CDR3 amino acids: CASSLIPGDRGSKFF. CDR3 nucleotides: TGTGCCAGCAGCTTAATCCCCGGGGACAGGGGTTCTAAGTTCTTC.

The V call is TRBV9, the J call TRBJ2-7; 11 nucleotides line up with TRBD1. With V trimmed by 3 bases and J by 3 bases, 8 bases remained unmatched. CDR1 SGDLS and CDR2 YYNGEE come from the germline V gene. The CDR3 extends over 16 amino acids. The CDR3 reads CASSAAPGTGGYEQYF. Here the CDR3 DNA reads TGTGCCAGCAGCGCCGCCCCCGGGACAGGGGGCTACGAGCAGTACTTC.

The chain combines TRBV5-6 with TRBJ1-1; 7 bases are a match to TRBD1. With 3 bases clipped from V and 4 bases from J, the junction kept 9 bases outside the gene matches. CDR1 and CDR2 from the germline V gene are SGHDT and YYEEEE. The CDR3 loop spans 15 amino acids. CDR3 DNA: TGTGCCAGCAGCTCTTTTTACAGGGGTTCCACTGAAGCTTTCTTT. Its translation is CASSSFYRGSTEAFF.

The chain combines TRBV5-1 with TRBJ2-7; 8 bases are shared with TRBD2. Looked up from germline, CDR1 is SGHRS and CDR2 is YFSETQ. V was clipped by 4 bases and J by 0 bases; unmatched bases: 9. The CDR3 is 16 residues long. The CDR3 bases are TGCGCCAGCAGCACATCCCCCGGGGGGGCCTCCTACGAGCAGTACTTC. Its protein is CASSTSPGGASYEQYF.

A few counts support this clone. This chain joins TRBV2 and TRBJ2-7; unclear D gene. This CDR3 contains 13 residues. Per germline, CDR1 SNHLY and CDR2 FYNNEI. V dropped 8 bases and J dropped 0 bases, with 11 bases sitting between them. CDR3 sequence: CASGPVFSYEQYF. In DNA form, the CDR3 reads TGTGCCAGCGGACCGGTGTTCTCCTACGAGCAGTACTTC.

CDR3 nucleotide sequence: TGTGCCAGCAGGGACTTGGGAGAGTCAGATACGCAGTATTTT. Its protein product is CASRDLGESDTQYF. The rearrangement joins TRBV2 to TRBJ2-3, with D possibly TRBD2 on 5 matching bases. Germline V gene data show CDR1 as SNHLY and CDR2 as FYNNEI. The CDR3 extends over 14 amino acids. V shed 6 bases and J shed 4 bases, with 14 bases lying between them.

This chain joins TRBV28 and TRBJ2-7; no reliable D call. The V end lost 6 bases, the J end lost 3 bases, and 6 bases lay between the germline ends. This CDR3 region has 11 residues. Germline loops: CDR1 MDHEN, CDR2 SYDVKM. The DNA of the CDR3 is TGTGCCAGCAGCCGCTTCTACGAGCAGTACTTC. Protein product: CASSRFYEQYF.

The chain is built from TRBV6-5 and TRBJ2-1; no reliable D call. V shed 6 bases and J shed 0 bases, with 9 bases lying between them. The CDR3 consists of 14 residues. The V gene's germline CDR1 is MNHEY and CDR2 SVGAGI. The CDR3, as DNA: TGTGCCAGCAGCCGGCGACCCTCCTACAATGAGCAGTTCTTC. Encoded protein: CASSRRPSYNEQFF.

The V and J genes are TRBV5-6 and TRBJ2-1; no firm D call. Trimming removed 0 bases from V and 9 bases from J, with 10 bases in between. From germline, CDR1 is SGHDT and CDR2 YYEEEE. The CDR3 has 13 amino acids. The DNA for the CDR3 is TGTGCCAGCAGCTTGGGTAGAAGTACTGAGCAGTTCTTC. Its translation: CASSLGRSTEQFF.

The chain has TRBV7-6 and TRBJ2-1, with D possibly being TRBD2 (5 bases). Germline-derived CDR1 and CDR2 are SGHVS and FNYEAQ. V lost 1 base, J lost 7 bases, and 11 bases lay in between. This CDR3 is built from 14 residues. The CDR3, as DNA: TGTGCCAGCAGCTTAGGTGGTTGGGAGAATGAGCAGTTCTTC. Residues: CASSLGGWENEQFF. The full variable domain, its missing parts supplied by reference TRBV7-6 and TRBJ2-1, is GAGVSQSPRYKVTKRGQDVALRCDPISGHVSLYWYRQALGQGPEFLTYFNYEAQQDKSGLPNDRFSAERPEGSISTLTIQRTEQRDSAMYRCASSLGGWENEQFFGPGTRLTVL.

The chain joins TRBV2 to TRBJ1-5; no clear D gene. Germline V gene lookup returns CDR1 SNHLY and CDR2 FYNNEI. The CDR3 is 20 amino acids. The V gene lost 2 bases and the J gene lost 0 bases, with 23 bases spanning the gap. CDR3 sequence: CASSEWSPLASANSNQPQHF. CDR3 coding DNA: TGTGCCAGCAGTGAATGGTCTCCTCTGGCCTCTGCGAATAGCAATCAGCCCCAGCATTTT. Using reference TRBV2 and TRBJ1-5 for the parts outside the CDR3, the full variable domain is EPEVTQTPSHQVTQMGQEVILRCVPISNHLYFYWYRQILGQKVEFLVSFYNNEISEKSEIFDDQFSVERPDGSNFTLKIRSTKLEDSAMYFCASSEWSPLASANSNQPQHFGDGTRLSIL.

The chain uses TRBV28 and TRBJ1-2; 10 bases are a match to TRBD1. The trim removed 10 bases at V and 4 bases at J, leaving 12 bases unmatched. CDR1 and CDR2 from the germline V gene are MDHEN and SYDVKM. The CDR3 extends over 15 amino acids. The CDR3 protein is CATQTGGARSYGYTF. In DNA, the CDR3 is TGTGCCACTCAGACAGGGGGCGCAAGGTCCTATGGCTACACCTTC.

V and J are TRBV7-8 and TRBJ2-2; TRBD1 matches 9 bases. The length of the CDR3 is 15 residues. CDR1 and CDR2 (germline): SGHVS, FQNEAQ. V shed 4 bases, J shed 5 bases, and the junction held 5 bases outside the gene matches. CDR3 loop: CASSSRTGETGELFF. Written as DNA, the CDR3 is TGTGCCAGCAGCTCGCGGACAGGGGAAACCGGGGAGCTGTTTTTT.

In its sample, this clone was seen a few times. This chain joins TRBV2 and TRBJ1-2; weak D call: TRBD1 (6 bases). Germline V gives CDR1 SNHLY, CDR2 FYNNEI. This CDR3 region has 13 residues. V gave up 6 bases and J gave up 5 bases, with 13 bases separating them. The CDR3 is CASSQQGGYGYTF. In DNA form, the CDR3 reads TGTGCCAGCAGCCAACAGGGTGGTTATGGCTACACCTTC. Together with reference TRBV2 and TRBJ1-2, the CDR3 gives the full variable domain: EPEVTQTPSHQVTQMGQEVILRCVPISNHLYFYWYRQILGQKVEFLVSFYNNEISEKSEIFDDQFSVERPDGSNFTLKIRSTKLEDSAMYFCASSQQGGYGYTFGSGTRLTVV.

This clone is a singleton in its sample. The chain carries TRBV6-1 and TRBJ1-1; 10 nucleotides agree with TRBD1. Germline CDR1 and CDR2: MNHNS and SASEGT. The CDR3 covers 13 residues. Trimming cost V 6 bases and J 5 bases; bases outside gene matches: 3. The CDR3: CASRRQGATEAFF. CDR3 coding DNA: TGTGCCAGCAGAAGACAGGGGGCAACTGAAGCTTTCTTT.

The gene calls are TRBV5-1 and TRBJ2-7, with D perhaps TRBD1 or TRBD2 (6 bases each). The length of the CDR3 is 16 residues. Trimming took off 5 bases at V and 6 bases at J, with 24 bases between the two ends. CDR1 is SGHRS and CDR2 is YFSETQ in the germline V gene. In DNA, the CDR3 is TGCGCCAGCAGTCCCACTGCGGGACACACGAGTGTCGAGCAGTACTTC. It is translated as CASSPTAGHTSVEQYF.

V gene TRBV18 combines with J gene TRBJ1-6; D is unresolved. The CDR3 is 16 residues long. The V end was cut by 2 bases, the J end by 7 bases, with 15 bases between. Germline CDR1 KGHSH, CDR2 LQKENI. This chain's CDR3 is CASSPFSPDGNSPLHF. Written as DNA, the CDR3 is TGTGCCAGCTCACCATTCTCTCCCGACGGGAATTCACCCCTCCACTTT. Drawing the rest from reference TRBV18 and TRBJ1-6, the complete variable domain is NAGVMQNPRHLVRRRGQEARLRCSPMKGHSHVYWYRQLPEEGLKFMVYLQKENIIDESGMPKERFSAEFPKEGPSILRIQQVVRGDSAAYFCASSPFSPDGNSPLHFGNGTRLTVT.

This clone was observed a handful of times. The genes are TRBV2 and TRBJ1-1, with D hard to call. The CDR3 is made up of 13 amino acids. Germline-derived CDR1 and CDR2 are SNHLY and FYNNEI. V was clipped by 9 bases and J by 1 base, with 12 bases between them. The CDR3, as DNA: TGTGCCAGTGGAGCCCTTGAGAACACTGAAGCTTTCTTT. Translated, it gives CASGALENTEAFF.